Below are 19 T cell receptor beta chains sequenced from a single sample in a study of early T cells in non-severe SARS-CoV-2 infection. TCRdb reprocessed the 5' RACE reads with MiXCR, giving one entry per CDR3 protein. Of 70,000 to 85,000 distinct CDR3 sequences listed, around 10% are singletons. The specimen comprised whole blood, sampled at baseline. These receptors originate from an adult who was a healthcare worker with PCR-confirmed SARS-CoV-2 infection or an uninfected control (not recorded which). The donor label of this sample is uncertain.

The genes are TRBV7-9 and TRBJ2-7; 9 bases map to TRBD1. The CDR3 sequence is 15 residues long. The V and J ends lost 6 bases and 5 bases, in that order; junction bases with no gene match: 11. The germline CDR1 and CDR2 sequences are SEHNR and FQNEAQ (reference sequence). CDR3 nucleotides: TGTGCCAGCAGTCGAGCCGGGACAGGGACCCACGAGCAGTACTTC. As protein: CASSRAGTGTHEQYF.

The chain is built from TRBV12-3 or TRBV12-4 and TRBJ2-3; D gene unclear. The CDR3 has 14 residues. The germline V and J ends were trimmed by 7 bases and 0 bases, with 11 bases remaining between them. The CDR3 is CASTYFGSTDTQYF. For the CDR3, the DNA is TGTGCCAGCACGTATTTCGGCAGCACAGATACGCAGTATTTT.

This clonotype has ten or more counts. This chain connects TRBV25-1 to TRBJ1-1; TRBD1 matches at 11 bases. V dropped 0 bases and J dropped 5; count of bases not matched to a gene: 11. The CDR3 spans 18 residues. The V gene's germline CDR1 is MGHDK and CDR2 SYGVNS. The CDR3 loop is CASSEYLGQGVGGTEAFF. The CDR3 region has the DNA TGTGCCAGCAGTGAATATTTGGGACAGGGGGTCGGAGGAACTGAAGCTTTCTTT.

This chain uses TRBV10-3 with TRBJ2-7; D is uncertain. This CDR3 is 13 amino acids long. Germline loops: CDR1 ENHRY, CDR2 SYGVKD. The germline V and J ends were trimmed by 6 bases and 2 bases, with 11 bases remaining between them. The CDR3 is CAIRDPGPYEQYF. The CDR3 nucleotides read TGTGCCATCAGAGACCCGGGCCCCTACGAGCAGTACTTC.

This clonotype has at least ten counts. The V gene is TRBV12-3 or TRBV12-4, the J gene TRBJ1-2; D uncertain. The CDR3 consists of 11 residues. Deletions cut 6 bases from V and 2 bases from J, with 4 bases between. DNA for the CDR3: TGTGCCAGCAGGTACAACTATGGCTACACCTTC. Protein sequence: CASRYNYGYTF.

CDR3 sequence (DNA): TGTGCCAGCAGCGTAGGGTGGTCCTCCAACCACGAGCAGTACTTC. Its protein is CASSVGWSSNHEQYF. The gene calls are TRBV9 and TRBJ2-7; D is unresolved. The CDR3 length is 15 residues. V was pared by 0 bases and J by 5 bases, with 15 bases between. The germline V gene encodes CDR1 SGDLS and CDR2 YYNGEE.

This clonotype was seen ten or more times. This sequence joins TRBV5-1 and TRBJ2-2, with D perhaps given as TRBD1 or TRBD2 (7 bases each). The CDR3 length is 15 residues. CDR1 and CDR2 (germline): SGHRS, YFSETQ. The V end was cut by 8 bases, the J end by 0 bases, with 14 bases between. The CDR3 region has the DNA TGCGCCAGTAAGCGGGACAGCGCGAACACCGGGGAGCTGTTTTTT. Protein: CASKRDSANTGELFF.

This sequence joins TRBV7-9 and TRBJ2-7; 11 bases are a match to TRBD2. Trimming removed 5 bases from V and 0 bases from J; junction bases left unmatched: 9. The CDR3 is made up of 17 amino acids. From germline, CDR1 is SEHNR and CDR2 FQNEAQ (reference sequence). CDR3 in amino acids: CASSPRPTSGDSYEQYF. The DNA for the CDR3 is TGTGCCAGCAGCCCTCGCCCGACTAGCGGGGACTCCTACGAGCAGTACTTC.

This clonotype came up many times. V gene TRBV9 combines with J gene TRBJ2-1; 10 nucleotides line up with TRBD1. The germline CDR1 and CDR2 sequences are SGDLS and YYNGEE. The CDR3 loop spans 15 amino acids. Trimming cost V 3 bases and J 2 bases; bases outside gene matches: 2. This CDR3 reads CASSDGTGAYNEQFF. The CDR3 bases are TGTGCCAGCAGCGACGGGACAGGGGCCTACAATGAGCAGTTCTTC.

The chain couples TRBV12-2 to TRBJ1-1; TRBD1 is the table's D call and was not checked against the DNA. TRBV12-2 is a pseudogene. The CDR3 has 19 amino acids. The CDR3 DNA reads TGTGCAAGTCGCCCGCCGGGACAGGGGGCTTTCCTAAGAAAAACTGAAGCTTTCTTT. Translating it yields CASRPPGQGAFLRKTEAFF.

This clonotype was detected many times. The chain combines TRBV6-5 with TRBJ2-3; 8 nucleotides agree with TRBD2. V shed 7 bases and J 4 bases; nucleotides not matched to a gene: 4. This CDR3 has 13 amino acids. The germline V gene has CDR1 MNHEY and CDR2 SVGAGI. The CDR3 region has the DNA TGTGCCAGCACCGGGGGGGCCGCAGATACGCAGTATTTT. This gives the protein CASTGGAADTQYF.

This clonotype was recorded many times. The rearrangement joins TRBV4-2 to TRBJ1-1; 7 nucleotides align to TRBD1. The CDR3 extends over 19 amino acids. Trimming removed 0 bases from V and 1 base from J; junction bases left unmatched: 14. Looked up from germline, CDR1 is LGHNA and CDR2 is YNFKEQ. CDR3 in DNA: TGTGCCAGCAGCCAAGAGGGGAGAGGGACAGCGCGATCGAACACTGAAGCTTTCTTT. Protein sequence: CASSQEGRGTARSNTEAFF.

J is TRBJ2-2 and V is TRBV19; D is possibly TRBD1 or TRBD2 (5 bases each). In germline, CDR1 is LNHDA, CDR2 SQIVND (reference sequence). The ends were cut back, 6 bases at V and 6 bases at J, with 8 bases in the middle. The CDR3 is made up of 12 amino acids. The CDR3 loop is CASRGESGELFF. The CDR3 DNA sequence: TGTGCCAGTAGGGGGGAATCCGGGGAGCTGTTTTTT.

This clonotype has a count of ten or more. This chain links TRBV14 with TRBJ2-3; 10 bases are a match to TRBD1. The germline V gene has CDR1 SGHDN and CDR2 FVKESK. The CDR3 is 16 residues long. The V gene end was trimmed by 4 bases and the J gene end by 6 bases; junction bases not matched to a gene: 10. The CDR3 DNA reads TGTGCCAGCAGCCCCGGGACAGGGGCCCCGCGGGATACGCAGTATTTT. Encoded protein: CASSPGTGAPRDTQYF.

This clonotype was seen at least ten times. V usage is TRBV29-1 and J usage is TRBJ1-2; TRBD1 matches at 9 bases. After removal of 6 bases from V and 8 bases from J, the junction contained 7 bases not matched to a gene. This CDR3 comprises 12 residues. The germline gives CDR1 SQVTM, CDR2 ANQGSEA. The CDR3 sequence: CSVPTGGGGYTF. In DNA form, the CDR3 reads TGCAGCGTGCCGACAGGGGGGGGAGGCTACACCTTC.

This clonotype was counted between two and nine times. This rearrangement joins TRBV18 to TRBJ2-1; 9 bases map to TRBD1. The germline V gene encodes CDR1 KGHSH and CDR2 LQKENI. The CDR3 is 14 residues long. V dropped 2 bases and J dropped 9; count of bases not matched to a gene: 5. This CDR3 is CASSPYRGQGEQFF. The CDR3 nucleotides are TGTGCCAGCTCACCATACAGGGGGCAGGGTGAGCAGTTCTTC.

The chain recombines TRBV11-3 with TRBJ2-3; TRBD2 might be the D (6 bases). Germline V lookup: CDR1 SGHNT, CDR2 YENEEA. CDR3 length: 15 amino acids. Trimming removed 5 bases from V and 0 bases from J, with 12 bases in between. The CDR3 nucleotides are TGTGCCAGCAGCCGTAGCGGAGTCAGCACAGATACGCAGTATTTT. It is translated as CASSRSGVSTDTQYF.

In this sample, this clonotype turned up many times. The V and J genes are TRBV5-3 and TRBJ1-5, with TRBD1 as a possible D gene (5 bases). TRBV5-3 is annotated as an ORF whose role is uncertain. V was trimmed by 7 bases and J by 5 bases, leaving 13 bases between them. CDR3 length: 13 amino acids. CDR3 bases: TGTGCCAGACAACTGGGGCAAGATCAGCCCCAGCATTTT. This gives the protein CARQLGQDQPQHF.

The rearrangement uses TRBV11-2 and TRBJ1-1, with D maybe TRBD1 (6 bases). The CDR3 is 15 amino acids. Trimming removed 4 bases at V and 0 bases at J, with 12 bases between. The germline V gene encodes CDR1 SGHAT and CDR2 FQNNGV. The CDR3 is CASSSRGGVNTEAFF. In DNA form, the CDR3 reads TGTGCCAGCAGCTCAAGGGGGGGAGTGAACACTGAAGCTTTCTTT.